These 29 T cell receptor beta chains came from one sample sequenced in a study of blood T cells in healthy people across ages. A second PCR of roughly 7 to 11 cycles used a sample-barcoded 5' primer and a J-beta primer mix. TCRdb ran MiXCR on the 5' RACE reads and lists one entry per CDR3 protein. In the table there are about 800,000 distinct CDR3 sequences, approximately 25% of which are singletons. These sequences were also reported in another study, on T cells of mothers and their children.

What was sequenced was blood. Every receptor here comes from a boy between 10 and 17 years old in good health.

This chain connects TRBV9 to TRBJ2-1; TRBD1 matches 7 bases. J was trimmed by 4 bases and V by 1 base; bases with no gene match: 5. Per germline, CDR1 SGDLS and CDR2 YYNGEE. The CDR3 consists of 15 residues. In nucleotides, the CDR3 is TGTGCCAGCAGCGTATGGGGGACAGATTACAATGAGCAGTTCTTC. It specifies CASSVWGTDYNEQFF. The full variable domain, its missing parts supplied by reference TRBV9 and TRBJ2-1, is DSGVTQTPKHLITATGQRVTLRCSPRSGDLSVYWYQQSLDQGLQFLIQYYNGEERAKGNILERFSAQQFPDLHSELNLSSLELGDSALYFCASSVWGTDYNEQFFGPGTRLTVL.

This clonotype appeared a few times. The chain's CDR3 is CASGFGDRGYTGELFF. The CDR3, as DNA: TGTGCTAGTGGTTTTGGGGACAGGGGGTACACCGGGGAGCTGTTTTTT. The V gene is TRBV12-5, the J gene TRBJ2-2; 11 nucleotides agree with TRBD1. Unmatched junction bases numbered 3, after V lost 3 bases and J lost 3 bases. Germline loops: CDR1 LGHNT, CDR2 FRNRAP. This CDR3 spans 16 amino acids.

This chain uses TRBV29-1 with TRBJ2-7, with TRBD1 as a possible D gene (5 bases). CDR1 and CDR2 (germline): SQVTM, ANQGSEA. The V end was cut by 0 bases, the J end by 9 bases, with 15 bases between. The CDR3 runs to 13 residues. The CDR3 nucleotides are TGCAGCGTTGAAGACTTGACAGAGGTGAGGCAGTACTTC. Translating gives CSVEDLTEVRQYF.

This clonotype was observed a handful of times. The genes are TRBV5-1 and TRBJ2-3, with a tentative D call TRBD1 (6 bases). Germline lookup yields CDR1 SGHRS and CDR2 YFSETQ. This CDR3 comprises 15 residues. V lost 1 base to trimming and J lost 2 bases, with 11 bases between them. CDR3: CASSLSGQLTDTQYF. The CDR3 DNA reads TGCGCCAGCAGCTTGTCGGGACAACTCACAGATACGCAGTATTTT.

This chain uses TRBV20-1 with TRBJ2-7, with TRBD1 identical over 7 bases. The CDR3 extends over 18 amino acids. CDR1 and CDR2 (germline): DFQATT, SNEGSKA (reference sequence). Trimming cost V 5 bases and J 5 bases; bases outside gene matches: 24. The CDR3 protein is CSASQRVETGKKKDEQYF. CDR3 nucleotides: TGCAGTGCTTCCCAGAGGGTCGAGACAGGGAAGAAAAAGGACGAGCAGTACTTC.

The V gene is TRBV6-1, the J gene TRBJ1-2; no reliable D call. Germline V gene sequence: CDR1 MNHNS, CDR2 SASEGT. CDR3 size: 13 residues. V gave up 2 bases and J gave up 6 bases, with 10 bases separating them. For the CDR3, the DNA is TGTGCCAGCAGTGAAAGCAGGAGTGATGGCTACACCTTC. It specifies CASSESRSDGYTF.

In this sample, this clonotype turned up a few times. V gene TRBV4-3 combines with J gene TRBJ2-1; 15 bases match TRBD2. CDR1 and CDR2 from the germline V gene are LGHNA and YSLEER. The CDR3 runs to 21 residues. V lost 0 bases and J lost 3; bases outside the gene matches: 12. The CDR3 spells CASSQDPPGTSGGILYNEQFF. CDR3 in DNA: TGCGCCAGCAGCCAAGATCCCCCCGGGACTAGCGGGGGGATACTCTACAATGAGCAGTTCTTC.

This chain links TRBV7-2 with TRBJ2-1; D possibly corresponds to TRBD1 (6 bases). This CDR3 region has 16 residues. The germline V and J ends were trimmed by 4 bases and 5 bases, with 18 bases remaining between them. Germline V gene lookup returns CDR1 SGHTA and CDR2 FQGNSA. CDR3 nucleotide sequence: TGTGCCAGCAGCTCACAGGGTGGGACCATCAACAATGAGCAGTTCTTC. Translating gives CASSSQGGTINNEQFF.

This rearrangement joins TRBV28 to TRBJ2-5; 10 positions agree with TRBD1. Unmatched junction bases numbered 6, after V lost 6 bases and J lost 5 bases. Germline V CDR1 and CDR2: MDHEN, SYDVKM. The CDR3 has 14 amino acids. The CDR3 loop reads CASRETGGLETQYF. CDR3 in DNA: TGTGCCAGCAGGGAGACAGGGGGCCTTGAGACCCAGTACTTC.

This clonotype has more than one count but fewer than ten. The chain links TRBV18 to TRBJ2-5; 7 nucleotides line up with TRBD2. The last part of the DNA fits TRBJ2-7 better; the J call may be wrong. The CDR3 is 14 amino acids. Looked up from germline, CDR1 is KGHSH and CDR2 is LQKENI. The CDR3 is CASSPQGTNYEQYF. CDR3 nucleotides: TGTGCCAGCTCCCCTCAAGGGACTAACTACGAGCAGTACTTC.

This clonotype has ten or more counts. The V gene is TRBV6-5, the J gene TRBJ1-2; tentatively, D is TRBD1 (5 bases). There are 13 residues in the CDR3. V was trimmed by 2 bases and J by 2 bases, leaving 6 bases between them. Germline V gene data show CDR1 as MNHEY and CDR2 as SVGAGI. CDR3 amino acids: CASSYEGNYGYTF. CDR3 DNA: TGTGCCAGCAGTTACGAGGGGAACTATGGCTACACCTTC.

V and J are TRBV7-2 and TRBJ2-6; D tentatively reads TRBD1 or TRBD2 (7 bases each). V shed 8 bases and J shed 0 bases, with 11 bases lying between them. Per germline, CDR1 SGHTA and CDR2 FQGNSA. The CDR3 is 15 residues long. The CDR3 region is CASQGGSSGANVLTF. CDR3 nucleotides: TGTGCCAGCCAGGGGGGGAGCTCTGGGGCCAACGTCCTGACTTTC.

This clonotype was picked up a small number of times. The rearrangement links TRBV12-3 or TRBV12-4 to TRBJ1-3; 9 nucleotides agree with TRBD1. This CDR3 spans 16 amino acids. Unmatched junction bases numbered 4, after V lost 1 base and J lost 3 bases. CDR3 DNA sequence: TGTGCCAGCAGTTTAGTCGGGACAGGGTTTGGAAACACCATATATTTT. This encodes CASSLVGTGFGNTIYF.

This clonotype was counted only a few times. This chain joins TRBV20-1 and TRBJ2-1; 10 bases map to TRBD1. The V gene's germline CDR1 is DFQATT and CDR2 SNEGSKA (reference sequence). V trimming: 1 base; J trimming: 4 bases; junction bases outside the gene matches: 1. CDR3 length: 14 residues. Here the CDR3 reads CSARGTGGYNEQFF. Written as DNA, the CDR3 is TGCAGTGCTAGAGGGACAGGGGGGTACAATGAGCAGTTCTTC.

The V call is TRBV7-9, the J call TRBJ2-2, with D possibly matching TRBD2 (5 bases). CDR1 is SEHNR, CDR2 FQNEAQ, per germline (reference sequence). The germline V and J ends were trimmed by 6 bases and 5 bases, with 10 bases remaining between them. CDR3 size: 13 residues. The CDR3 bases are TGTGCCAGCAGGGTAGCGAGGACCGGGGAGCTGTTTTTT. Its translation: CASRVARTGELFF.

The J gene is TRBJ2-1, the V gene TRBV24-1, with 7 bases identical to TRBD1. Germline CDR1 and CDR2: KGHDR and SFDVKD. This CDR3 has 13 amino acids. Trimming removed 3 bases from V and 9 bases from J; junction bases left unmatched: 4. CDR3 DNA sequence: TGTGCCACCAGTGATCCCGGGACAGTTGAGCAGTTCTTC. Protein: CATSDPGTVEQFF.

CDR3 coding DNA: TGTGCCAGCAGCTTGACCTTGGACATAGAAGGTCTAAGCTCCTACGAGCAGTACTTC. Protein: CASSLTLDIEGLSSYEQYF. J is TRBJ2-7 and V is TRBV7-3; TRBD1 is a possible D gene (5 bases). Trimming removed 3 bases at V and 0 bases at J, with 24 bases between. CDR3 length: 19 amino acids. CDR1 SGHTA and CDR2 FQGTGA come from the germline V gene.

The J gene is TRBJ1-1, the V gene TRBV14; TRBD1 is a possible D gene (5 bases). V gave up 0 bases and J gave up 0 bases, with 11 bases separating them. The CDR3 is made up of 16 amino acids. Per germline, CDR1 SGHDN and CDR2 FVKESK. The CDR3 spells CASSQDGGTMNTEAFF. The CDR3 nucleotides read TGTGCCAGCAGCCAAGACGGGGGGACCATGAACACTGAAGCTTTCTTT.

V and J are TRBV6-6 and TRBJ2-1; a weak D match, TRBD1 (6 bases). The V and J ends lost 2 bases and 5 bases respectively, with 7 bases between them. CDR1 is MNHNY, CDR2 SVGAGI, per germline (reference sequence). CDR3 length: 13 amino acids. CDR3 protein: CASSYGQNNEQFF. Here the CDR3 DNA reads TGTGCCAGCAGTTACGGACAGAACAATGAGCAGTTCTTC.

With regard to this clonotype: Mismatch with germline at one junction end may stem from a read error. The V and J genes are TRBV7-2 and TRBJ2-3, with D perhaps TRBD2 (6 bases). CDR1 and CDR2 (germline): SGHTA, FQGNSA. This CDR3 is 16 amino acids long. The CDR3 protein is CGSSLPGVLRTDTQYF. DNA of the CDR3: TGTGGCAGCAGCCTCCCGGGGGTGTTGCGTACAGATACGCAGTATTTT.

This chain joins TRBV9 and TRBJ1-1; D gene ambiguous. V shed 7 bases and J shed 0 bases, with 16 bases lying between them. This CDR3 region has 15 residues. Germline V gene data show CDR1 as SGDLS and CDR2 as YYNGEE. CDR3: CASSSAQFMNTEAFF. CDR3 bases: TGTGCCAGCTCTTCGGCCCAGTTCATGAACACTGAAGCTTTCTTT.

J is TRBJ2-2 and V is TRBV9; a weak D match, TRBD1 (5 bases). This CDR3 has 14 residues. The germline V and J ends were trimmed by 0 bases and 5 bases, with 8 bases remaining between them. Per germline, CDR1 SGDLS and CDR2 YYNGEE. This chain's CDR3 is CASSVVDSTGELFF. The CDR3 DNA reads TGTGCCAGCAGCGTAGTCGACAGTACCGGGGAGCTGTTTTTT.

The chain is built from TRBV6-5 and TRBJ1-1, with D possibly TRBD1 on 5 matching bases. This CDR3 contains 14 residues. Germline CDR1 MNHEY, CDR2 SVGAGI. With 2 bases removed from V and 6 bases from J, the gap between germline ends came to 13 bases. CDR3: CASSYRGTPAEAFF. The CDR3 DNA sequence: TGTGCCAGCAGTTACCGCGGGACCCCGGCTGAAGCTTTCTTT.

The rearrangement links TRBV2 to TRBJ2-1, with D uncertain. The DNA matches TRBJ2-7 better at its end, which makes the J call doubtful. Germline CDR1 reads SNHLY; CDR2 reads FYNNEI. This CDR3 contains 12 residues. CDR3 residues: CASSEAGYEQYF. The CDR3 nucleotides read TGTGCCAGCAGTGAAGCGGGGTACGAGCAGTACTTC.

CDR3 nucleotide sequence: TGCGCCAGCAGCTTGGGGGACTACAGTCACAATGAGCAGTTCTTC. Translating it yields CASSLGDYSHNEQFF. The chain links TRBV5-1 to TRBJ2-1; 7 positions match TRBD2. The CDR3 has 15 amino acids. Per germline, CDR1 SGHRS and CDR2 YFSETQ. Trimming cost V 0 bases and J 5 bases; bases outside gene matches: 5.

V is TRBV10-3 and J is TRBJ2-3, with 10 bases aligning to TRBD2. CDR1 and CDR2 from the germline V gene are ENHRY and SYGVKD. V shed 6 bases and J 8 bases; nucleotides not matched to a gene: 11. The CDR3 spans 15 residues. The CDR3 coding sequence is TGTGCCATCAGCCGGACTAGCGGCCCGGAGGGTACGCAGTATTTT. Translating gives CAISRTSGPEGTQYF.

This clonotype occurred a few times. The rearrangement uses TRBV7-9 and TRBJ1-5, with D perhaps matching TRBD1 (6 bases). The V gene's germline CDR1 is SEHNR and CDR2 FQNEAQ (reference sequence). CDR3 length: 15 amino acids. V lost 4 bases and J lost 4, with 14 bases in between. This CDR3 reads CASSSSGGPNQPQHF. CDR3 nucleotide sequence: TGTGCCAGCAGCTCATCCGGGGGGCCTAATCAGCCCCAGCATTTT.

CDR3 protein: CASSSQGQTYNEQFF. CDR3 DNA sequence: TGTGCCAGCAGCTCCCAGGGACAGACCTACAATGAGCAGTTCTTC. The chain employs TRBV7-2 and TRBJ2-1, with 7 bases that match TRBD1. The V gene's germline CDR1 is SGHTA and CDR2 FQGNSA. The CDR3 extends over 15 amino acids. Trimming at V came to 4 bases and at J to 2 bases, leaving 5 bases not matched to a gene.

There are a few counts of this clonotype. The gene calls are TRBV2 and TRBJ2-5; D is tentatively TRBD1 or TRBD2 (6 bases each). Trimming took off 6 bases at V and 2 bases at J, with 13 bases between the two ends. This CDR3 spans 14 amino acids. Germline V gene lookup returns CDR1 SNHLY and CDR2 FYNNEI. CDR3 residues: CASRLQGLQETQYF. The CDR3 coding sequence is TGTGCCAGCAGACTACAGGGACTTCAAGAGACCCAGTACTTC. The variable domain in full, with the rest retrieved from reference TRBV2 and TRBJ2-5, is EPEVTQTPSHQVTQMGQEVILRCVPISNHLYFYWYRQILGQKVEFLVSFYNNEISEKSEIFDDQFSVERPDGSNFTLKIRSTKLEDSAMYFCASRLQGLQETQYFGPGTRLLVL.